Shown below are 23 T cell receptor beta chains from a single sample sequenced in a study of shared clonotypes between healthy human individuals. Here immunoSEQ multiplex PCR was the method, and the copy in TCRdb shows in-frame clones only, minus some. The table includes some 530,000 clones, about 84% detected once. Sequenced input: PBMCs. The receptors stem from a woman aged 40 to 50 in good health. Some clones in this sample may be carry-over from other donors' samples.

The table lists this clone with a count of one. This chain connects TRBV11-2 to TRBJ2-2, with a tentative D call TRBD1 (6 bases). Germline V gene sequence: CDR1 SGHAT, CDR2 FQNNGV. The CDR3 runs to 17 residues. V was shortened by 4 bases and J by 4 bases, with 19 bases between the two germline ends. In nucleotides, the CDR3 is TGTGCCAGCAGCTCTCCAGGGGCTATCAGGACCACCGGGGAGCTGTTTTTT. Translating gives CASSSPGAIRTTGELFF.

The chain links TRBV4-1 to TRBJ1-2; 8 nucleotides match TRBD1. Germline V gene lookup returns CDR1 MGHRA and CDR2 YSYEKL. This CDR3 region has 14 residues. The V segment lost 6 bases and the J segment 7 bases; nucleotides outside the gene matches: 10. The CDR3 region is CASRPSSGTGGYTF. The CDR3 region has the DNA TGCGCCAGCAGACCCTCGTCCGGGACAGGTGGCTACACCTTC.

Comment on this clone: Other DNA sequences in the same sample also yield this CDR3. CDR3 amino acids: CASSYSQGSYEQYF. CDR3 nucleotides: TGTGCCAGCAGTTACTCCCAGGGCTCCTACGAGCAGTACTTC. The chain is built from TRBV6-5 and TRBJ2-7, with D perhaps TRBD1 (5 bases). Trimming stripped 0 bases from V and 0 bases from J, with 6 bases between. Germline V gives CDR1 MNHEY, CDR2 SVGAGI. The CDR3 has 14 amino acids.

Regarding this clone: Other DNA sequences in the sample encode the same CDR3. This chain connects TRBV9 to TRBJ2-7; 11 bases fit TRBD2. V lost 0 bases and J lost 5; bases outside the gene matches: 4. The CDR3 extends over 15 amino acids. CDR1 is SGDLS, CDR2 YYNGEE, per germline. This CDR3 reads CASSVGLAGGHEQYF. CDR3 nucleotide sequence: TGTGCCAGCAGCGTAGGGCTAGCGGGAGGACACGAGCAGTACTTC.

With respect to this clone: A far larger clone lies a single base away; this is likely a read error. Other DNA variants within this sample encode the same CDR3. This chain connects TRBV10-2 to TRBJ2-1; 10 bases map to TRBD2. Per the germline V gene, CDR1 is WSHSY and CDR2 is SAAADI. CDR3 length: 17 residues. The CDR3 sequence is CASSLLLAGPKGNEQFF. The CDR3 DNA reads TGCGCTAGCAGCCTTCTACTAGCGGGACCCAAGGGGAATGAGCAGTTCTTC.

This chain links TRBV6-4 with TRBJ2-3; TRBD2 aligns across 7 bases. This CDR3 is 15 amino acids long. CDR1 is MRHNA and CDR2 is SNTAGT in the germline V gene. The trim removed 2 bases at V and 5 bases at J, leaving 7 bases unmatched. For the CDR3, the DNA is TGTGCCAGCAGTGACATTGCGGGAGCGATAGATACGCAGTATTTT. Protein product: CASSDIAGAIDTQYF.

The V and J genes are TRBV25-1 and TRBJ2-2, with a tentative D call TRBD2 (6 bases). V was pared by 0 bases and J by 1 base, with 9 bases between. Germline CDR1 and CDR2: MGHDK and SYGVNS. The CDR3 runs to 16 residues. CDR3 amino acids: CASSEYVGGNTGELFF. The CDR3 nucleotides read TGTGCCAGCAGTGAATATGTGGGAGGGAACACCGGGGAGCTGTTTTTT.

The CDR3 DNA reads TGTGCCAGCAGTTTACGGGGACCGACCTACGAGCAGTACTTC. Protein product: CASSLRGPTYEQYF. The V and J genes are TRBV27 and TRBJ2-7, with D possibly called TRBD1 or TRBD2 (5 bases each). CDR3 length equals 14 residues. V dropped 2 bases and J dropped 2 bases, with 10 bases sitting between them. From germline, CDR1 is MNHEY and CDR2 SMNVEV (reference sequence).

V usage is TRBV30 and J usage is TRBJ2-7; either TRBD1 or TRBD2 may supply D (5 bases each). Germline V lookup: CDR1 GTSNPN, CDR2 SVGIG (reference sequence). V was cut by 2 bases and J by 7 bases, with 18 bases left in between. The CDR3 has 14 amino acids. The CDR3 coding sequence is TGTGCCTGGAGTCGTGGGACCGGCCAAGGGGAGCAGTACTTC. Translated: CAWSRGTGQGEQYF.

The rearrangement links TRBV2 to TRBJ1-2; the match to TRBD1 covers 7 bases. CDR1 and CDR2 (germline): SNHLY, FYNNEI. This CDR3 comprises 15 residues. V was pared by 6 bases and J by 2 bases, with 9 bases of the junction left unmatched. CDR3 coding DNA: TGTGCCAGCAGAGGGACAGTCAAGACGAACTATGGCTACACCTTC. It specifies CASRGTVKTNYGYTF.

The chain has TRBV11-3 and TRBJ1-1; D is ambiguous. Germline V gene lookup returns CDR1 SGHNT and CDR2 YENEEA. This CDR3 has 13 amino acids. With 11 bases removed from V and 0 bases from J, the gap between germline ends came to 13 bases. Here the CDR3 reads CARKRPVNTEAFF. The CDR3 region has the DNA TGTGCCCGAAAACGCCCGGTGAACACTGAAGCTTTCTTT.

The V and J genes are TRBV5-1 and TRBJ1-2, with D possibly matching TRBD1 (5 bases). CDR1 SGHRS and CDR2 YFSETQ come from the germline V gene. V dropped 0 bases and J dropped 4 bases, with 10 bases sitting between them. This CDR3 contains 14 residues. CDR3 amino acids: CASSLDGGAYGYTF. Written as DNA, the CDR3 is TGCGCCAGCAGCTTGGATGGGGGAGCCTATGGCTACACCTTC.

CDR3: CASSLAGGGQWGNTEAFF. CDR3 DNA sequence: TGTGCCAGCAGCCTGGCGGGAGGGGGCCAATGGGGGAACACTGAAGCTTTCTTT. This sequence joins TRBV5-6 and TRBJ1-1; the match to TRBD1 covers 7 bases. The germline CDR1 and CDR2 sequences are SGHDT and YYEEEE. CDR3 length equals 18 residues. After removal of 4 bases from V and 1 base from J, the junction contained 16 bases not matched to a gene.

This clone was seen many times. Other DNA variants within this sample encode the same CDR3. The V and J genes are TRBV7-3 and TRBJ2-1; 8 bases fit TRBD1. Germline-derived CDR1 and CDR2 are SGHTA and FQGTGA. V trimming: 3 bases; J trimming: 3 bases; junction bases outside the gene matches: 4. The CDR3 loop spans 15 amino acids. The CDR3 DNA is TGTGCCAGCAGCTTTTCCGGGACAGGCTACAATGAGCAGTTCTTC. Its protein product is CASSFSGTGYNEQFF.

V is TRBV9 and J is TRBJ2-7, with D possibly TRBD2 on 5 matching bases. CDR3 length: 14 amino acids. Trimming removed 0 bases at V and 3 bases at J, with 10 bases between. Germline CDR1 is SGDLS and CDR2 is YYNGEE. CDR3 bases: TGTGCCAGCAGCGTAGGTAGCGCGAACTACGAGCAGTACTTC. It codes for CASSVGSANYEQYF.

The gene calls are TRBV28 and TRBJ2-1; D may be TRBD1 or TRBD2 (5 bases each). Germline lookup yields CDR1 MDHEN and CDR2 SYDVKM. The CDR3 length is 15 residues. Trimming cost V 7 bases and J 5 bases, with 18 bases left between them. CDR3 sequence (DNA): TGTGCCAGCAAATGGGACCCGTATACAGACAATGAGCAGTTCTTC. Translating it yields CASKWDPYTDNEQFF.

As for this clone: A far larger clone lies a single base away; this is likely a read error. CDR3 sequence: CSVEGSGTMERNNEQFF. DNA of the CDR3: TGCAGCGTTGAAGGCTCAGGAACTATGGAGCGGAATAATGAGCAGTTCTTC. The V call is TRBV29-1, the J call TRBJ2-1; tentatively, D is TRBD2 (5 bases). Trimming pared 1 base from V and 7 bases from J, leaving 23 bases between. CDR1 and CDR2 from the germline V gene are SQVTM and ANQGSEA. The CDR3 runs to 17 residues.

This chain uses TRBV18 with TRBJ1-5; D not resolved. The CDR3 has 14 amino acids. From germline, CDR1 is KGHSH and CDR2 LQKENI. The germline V and J ends were trimmed by 2 bases and 0 bases, with 5 bases remaining between them. The CDR3 spells CASSPLDSNQPQHF. The CDR3 DNA sequence: TGTGCCAGCTCACCATTAGATAGCAATCAGCCCCAGCATTTT.

The chain combines TRBV6-5 with TRBJ1-1; 7 nucleotides agree with TRBD1. CDR3 length: 15 amino acids. Germline assignment: CDR1 MNHEY and CDR2 SVGAGI. The ends lost 0 bases at V and 0 bases at J; junction bases unmatched: 1. Here the CDR3 DNA reads TGTGCCAGCAGTTACTCGGGACAGATGAACACTGAAGCTTTCTTT. Its protein is CASSYSGQMNTEAFF.

In this sample, this clone turned up a few times. With only one base between it and a far larger clone, this is likely a read error. The chain couples TRBV25-1 to TRBJ2-7; TRBD2 matches 8 bases. Trimming removed 3 bases from V and 5 bases from J; junction bases left unmatched: 12. Germline lookup yields CDR1 MGHDK and CDR2 SYGVNS. This CDR3 has 16 residues. CDR3 residues: CASSDPTSGHRDEQYF. As DNA, the CDR3 is TGTGCCAGCAGTGACCCCACTAGCGGCCATAGGGACGAGCAGTACTTC.

Points on this clone: With a far larger clone one base away, a read error is the likely cause. This specimen includes other DNA sequences encoding the same CDR3. The V gene is TRBV29-1, the J gene TRBJ2-3, with D possibly called TRBD1 or TRBD2 (5 bases each). The CDR3 has 12 amino acids. Germline V CDR1 and CDR2: SQVTM, ANQGSEA. The CDR3 DNA reads TGCAGCGCAACCCCGGGGCCAGACACGCAGTATTTT. Protein sequence: CSATPGPDTQYF.

The chain joins TRBV10-1 to TRBJ1-1; D is perhaps TRBD1 (5 bases). Trimming took off 3 bases at V and 5 bases at J, with 13 bases between the two ends. CDR1 WNHNN and CDR2 SYGVQD come from the germline V gene (reference sequence). The CDR3 contains 14 residues. CDR3: CASSDGRDWTEAFF. CDR3 nucleotides: TGCGCCAGCAGTGACGGCAGGGACTGGACTGAAGCTTTCTTT.

The chain links TRBV10-2 to TRBJ2-7; D tentatively fits TRBD1 or TRBD2 (7 bases each). This CDR3 contains 14 residues. V was pared by 6 bases and J by 5 bases, with 17 bases between. Per germline, CDR1 WSHSY and CDR2 SAAADI. The CDR3 here is CASRWGGGENEQYF. The CDR3 DNA reads TGCGCCAGCAGATGGGGAGGGGGCGAGAACGAGCAGTACTTC.